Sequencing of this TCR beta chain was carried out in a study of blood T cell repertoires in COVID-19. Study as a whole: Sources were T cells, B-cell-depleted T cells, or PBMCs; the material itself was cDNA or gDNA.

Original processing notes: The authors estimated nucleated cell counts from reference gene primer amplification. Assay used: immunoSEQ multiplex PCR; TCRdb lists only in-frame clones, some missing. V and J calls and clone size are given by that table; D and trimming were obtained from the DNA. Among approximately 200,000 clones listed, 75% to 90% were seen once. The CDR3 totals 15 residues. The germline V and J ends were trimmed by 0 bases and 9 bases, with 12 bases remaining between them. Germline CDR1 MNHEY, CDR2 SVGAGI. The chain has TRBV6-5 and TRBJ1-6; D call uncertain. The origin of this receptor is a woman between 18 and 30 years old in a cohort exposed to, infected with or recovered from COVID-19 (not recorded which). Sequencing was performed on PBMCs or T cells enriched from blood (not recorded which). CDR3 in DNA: TGTGCCAGCAGTTACTCGACTGCATTTTCTTCACCCCTCCACTTT. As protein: CASSYSTAFSSPLHF.